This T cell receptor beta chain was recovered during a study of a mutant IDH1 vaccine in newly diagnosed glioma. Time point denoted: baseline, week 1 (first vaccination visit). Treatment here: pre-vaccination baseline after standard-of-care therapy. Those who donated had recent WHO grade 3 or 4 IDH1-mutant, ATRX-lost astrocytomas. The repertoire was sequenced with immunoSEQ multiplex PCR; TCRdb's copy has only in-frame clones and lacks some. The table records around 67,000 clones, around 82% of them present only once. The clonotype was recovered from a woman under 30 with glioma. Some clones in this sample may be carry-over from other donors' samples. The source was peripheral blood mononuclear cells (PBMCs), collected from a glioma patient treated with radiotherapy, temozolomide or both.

Here the CDR3 reads CASSTTLAVSSGNTIYF. CDR3 DNA: TGTGCCAGTAGTACCACCCTGGCTGTGAGCTCTGGAAACACCATATATTTT. J is TRBJ1-3 and V is TRBV19; D remains ambiguous. CDR3 length equals 17 residues. V was pared by 4 bases and J by 0 bases, with 16 bases between. CDR1 and CDR2 (germline): LNHDA, SQIVND (reference sequence).